The entry that follows covers one T cell receptor beta chain sequence. What it binds is unknown. Unique molecular identifier tags were affixed to discrete cDNA molecules. MiXCR, applied by TCRdb to the 5' RACE reads, yields one record per CDR3 protein. The profile covers 55,000 to 85,000 distinct CDR3 sequences, with around 10% appearing a single time and 4.5% taken by the ten largest. The entry originates in a study of early T cells in non-severe SARS-CoV-2 infection. General study findings and limits: Matching against VDJdb likely underestimated virus-specific expansions, favoring anti-spike CD8.

The CDR3 totals 13 residues. The V end lost 6 bases, the J end lost 4 bases, and 12 bases lay between the germline ends. Germline CDR1 and CDR2: MNHEY and SVGAGI. The V gene is TRBV6-5, the J gene TRBJ2-5; D is unclear. This receptor was taken from an adult who was a healthcare worker with PCR-confirmed SARS-CoV-2 infection or an uninfected control (not recorded which). Sequencing used whole blood. CDR3 sequence reads: CASRLTTPETQYF. CDR3 bases: TGTGCCAGCAGGTTGACAACGCCAGAGACCCAGTACTTC.